A single sample is the source of the 22 T cell receptor beta chains below, sequenced in a study of OX40 agonist ivuxolimab in advanced cancers. Generated by immunoSEQ multiplex PCR, the TCRdb table keeps only in-frame clones and is missing some. The repertoire includes 85,000 to 95,000 clones, roughly 91% of them detected once, and around 2.5% sits in the top ten. Sample: CD4+ or CD8+ T cells sorted from blood, taken in a trial of the OX40 agonist ivuxolimab. The receptors shown here come from an adult with an advanced solid tumor such as melanoma, head and neck, liver or kidney cancer.

The genes are TRBV10-1 and TRBJ2-1; D is unclear. Trimming removed 3 bases from V and 5 bases from J, with 8 bases in between. CDR3 length equals 13 residues. Germline CDR1 and CDR2: WNHNN and SYGVQD (reference sequence). CDR3 amino acids: CASSDGWNNEQFF. The CDR3 DNA reads TGCGCCAGCAGTGATGGGTGGAACAATGAGCAGTTCTTC.

The rearrangement uses TRBV19 and TRBJ2-7; weak D call: TRBD2 (5 bases). The CDR3 is 15 residues long. The V gene lost 3 bases and the J gene lost 5 bases, with 17 bases spanning the gap. The V gene's germline CDR1 is LNHDA and CDR2 SQIVND (reference sequence). CDR3 bases: TGTGCCAGTAGTATCGGGTCCGCGGCGGGCCACGAGCAGTACTTC. Its translation: CASSIGSAAGHEQYF.

The J gene is TRBJ2-7, the V gene TRBV5-1; 9 bases agree with TRBD1. Germline lookup yields CDR1 SGHRS and CDR2 YFSETQ. CDR3 size: 14 residues. With 3 bases clipped from V and 2 bases from J, the junction kept 3 bases outside the gene matches. CDR3 DNA: TGCGCCAGCAGCTCGGACAGGGGTGCCTACGAGCAGTACTTC. Amino acid sequence: CASSSDRGAYEQYF.

The chain has TRBV28 and TRBJ2-6; D is undetermined. Trimming removed 3 bases from V and 1 base from J, with 10 bases in between. Per germline, CDR1 MDHEN and CDR2 SYDVKM. CDR3 length equals 16 residues. CDR3 region: CASSFFSGSGANVLTF. The CDR3 coding sequence is TGTGCCAGCAGTTTCTTCTCCGGGTCTGGGGCCAACGTCCTGACTTTC.

The DNA for the CDR3 is TGTGCCAGTAGTATAGGTGGGGGAACACCCACCGGGGAGCTGTTTTTT. It specifies CASSIGGGTPTGELFF. The chain employs TRBV19 and TRBJ2-2; D tentatively fits TRBD1 or TRBD2 (5 bases each). Germline values: CDR1 LNHDA, CDR2 SQIVND (reference sequence). The germline V and J ends were trimmed by 1 base and 4 bases, with 13 bases remaining between them. The CDR3 contains 16 residues.

This chain links TRBV10-3 with TRBJ2-2; D uncertain. CDR1 is ENHRY, CDR2 SYGVKD, per germline. The CDR3 loop spans 14 amino acids. Trimming cost V 3 bases and J 5 bases, with 10 bases left between them. CDR3 DNA sequence: TGTGCCATCAGTGATAGGGAAGGGACCGGGGAGCTGTTTTTT. Translating gives CAISDREGTGELFF.

This clone was counted a few times. The identical CDR3 is also encoded by other nucleotide sequences in the sample. This sequence joins TRBV7-9 and TRBJ1-1; perhaps TRBD1 as D (5 bases). Germline V lookup: CDR1 SEHNR, CDR2 FQNEAQ (reference sequence). This CDR3 comprises 14 residues. The V gene lost 5 bases and the J gene lost 0 bases, with 10 bases spanning the gap. Here the CDR3 reads CASSGGTVNTEAFF. CDR3 nucleotide sequence: TGTGCCAGCAGCGGTGGGACCGTGAACACTGAAGCTTTCTTT.

V is TRBV7-3 and J is TRBJ2-3; D is perhaps TRBD1 (5 bases). V was trimmed by 3 bases and J by 0 bases, leaving 7 bases between them. CDR1 SGHTA and CDR2 FQGTGA come from the germline V gene. The CDR3 runs 14 residues. In nucleotides, the CDR3 is TGTGCCAGCAGCTTCGGACAAAGCACAGATACGCAGTATTTT. It translates to CASSFGQSTDTQYF.

This clone came up once. The gene calls are TRBV4-2 and TRBJ2-3, with TRBD2 identical over 9 bases. CDR3 length equals 17 residues. Trimming took 5 bases from V and 4 from J; bases not matched to a gene: 13. Germline lookup yields CDR1 LGHNA and CDR2 YNFKEQ. The chain's CDR3 is CASSRDAAGGPPDTQYF. As DNA, the CDR3 is TGTGCCAGCAGCAGGGACGCCGCGGGAGGGCCCCCAGATACGCAGTATTTT.

The rearrangement links TRBV7-2 to TRBJ2-7; D perhaps matches TRBD1 (5 bases). The CDR3 runs 14 residues. V shed 6 bases and J shed 0 bases, with 12 bases lying between them. Germline-derived CDR1 and CDR2 are SGHTA and FQGNSA. This CDR3 reads CASRPDRSSYEQYF. The DNA of the CDR3 is TGTGCCAGCAGGCCCGACAGAAGCTCCTACGAGCAGTACTTC.

The V call is TRBV5-5, the J call TRBJ2-1, with 8 bases lining up with TRBD1. Per the germline V gene, CDR1 is SGHKS and CDR2 is YYEKEE (reference sequence). The CDR3 runs 11 residues. The ends lost 4 bases at V and 12 bases at J; junction bases unmatched: 3. The CDR3 spells CASSLGQVQFF. The DNA of the CDR3 is TGTGCCAGCAGCCTGGGACAGGTGCAGTTCTTC.

The gene calls are TRBV9 and TRBJ2-7; unclear D gene. Germline V gene sequence: CDR1 SGDLS, CDR2 YYNGEE. Trimming removed 0 bases from V and 4 bases from J, with 11 bases in between. CDR3 length equals 14 residues. DNA of the CDR3: TGTGCCAGCAGCGTAGCTCCAGTAGTTTACGAGCAGTACTTC. It codes for CASSVAPVVYEQYF. The variable domain in full, completed from reference TRBV9 and TRBJ2-7, reads DSGVTQTPKHLITATGQRVTLRCSPRSGDLSVYWYQQSLDQGLQFLIQYYNGEERAKGNILERFSAQQFPDLHSELNLSSLELGDSALYFCASSVAPVVYEQYFGPGTRLTVT.

V usage is TRBV18 and J usage is TRBJ1-2; 8 bases line up with TRBD1. The germline V gene encodes CDR1 KGHSH and CDR2 LQKENI. The CDR3 totals 13 residues. V dropped 5 bases and J dropped 4; count of bases not matched to a gene: 3. CDR3 coding DNA: TGTGCCAGCTCATCGGGACAGGTCTATGGCTACACCTTC. Protein sequence: CASSSGQVYGYTF.

The chain carries TRBV23-1 and TRBJ1-2, with a possible D match to TRBD1 (5 bases). TRBV23-1 is an ORF; its function is uncertain. This CDR3 region has 17 residues. The V and J ends lost 3 bases and 4 bases respectively, with 21 bases between them. The CDR3 coding sequence is TGCGCCAGCAGTCATCCCCGGGGGGGGTCTACTCTCTATGGCTACACCTTC. This translates into CASSHPRGGSTLYGYTF.

This clone appeared a single time. V is TRBV5-6 and J is TRBJ1-2; D not resolved. Trimming took off 4 bases at V and 4 bases at J, with 14 bases between the two ends. This CDR3 spans 14 amino acids. From germline, CDR1 is SGHDT and CDR2 YYEEEE. The CDR3 coding sequence is TGTGCCAGCAGCCCCGGCGGCGGGTTCTATGGCTACACCTTC. This codes for CASSPGGGFYGYTF.

This chain joins TRBV30 and TRBJ1-2; D is possibly TRBD1 (5 bases). The V end lost 2 bases, the J end lost 0 bases, and 10 bases lay between the germline ends. Germline CDR1 and CDR2: GTSNPN and SVGIG (reference sequence). The CDR3 loop spans 14 amino acids. The CDR3 region has the DNA TGTGCCTGGAGTAGGGACTCCACTAACTATGGCTACACCTTC. Its translation: CAWSRDSTNYGYTF.

The CDR3 nucleotides are TGTGCCAGCAGCTGGACAGGGGAAATGAAAGGGCCTGAAGCTTTCTTT. Its protein is CASSWTGEMKGPEAFF. The rearrangement links TRBV7-9 to TRBJ1-1, with 9 positions matching TRBD1. The germline gives CDR1 SEHNR, CDR2 FQNEAQ (reference sequence). V gave up 4 bases and J gave up 6 bases; unmatched junction bases: 12. The CDR3 spans 16 residues.

This chain uses TRBV30 with TRBJ2-4, with D tentatively TRBD1 or TRBD2 (6 bases each). Germline V gives CDR1 GTSNPN, CDR2 SVGIG (reference sequence). This CDR3 region has 17 residues. The V and J ends lost 0 bases and 0 bases respectively, with 15 bases between them. CDR3 region: CAWSVKGGSAAKNIQYF. CDR3 nucleotides: TGTGCCTGGAGTGTAAAGGGGGGTTCTGCAGCCAAAAACATTCAGTACTTC. Combining the CDR3 with reference TRBV30 and TRBJ2-4 gives the whole variable domain SQTIHQWPATLVQPVGSPLSLECTVEGTSNPNLYWYRQAAGRGLQLLFYSVGIGQISSEVPQNLSASRPQDRQFILSSKKLLLSDSGFYLCAWSVKGGSAAKNIQYFGAGTRLSVL.

The rearrangement joins TRBV29-1 to TRBJ2-1; TRBD1 matches at 9 bases. Germline V CDR1 and CDR2: SQVTM, ANQGSEA. This CDR3 has 12 residues. With V trimmed by 7 bases and J by 2 bases, 0 bases remained unmatched. The CDR3 DNA is TGCAGCGGGGACAGGGCCTACAATGAGCAGTTCTTC. Its translation: CSGDRAYNEQFF.

This rearrangement joins TRBV7-3 to TRBJ2-1; the match to TRBD1 covers 8 bases. V shed 0 bases and J 7 bases; nucleotides not matched to a gene: 14. Per germline, CDR1 SGHTA and CDR2 FQGTGA. This CDR3 has 18 residues. CDR3 loop: CASSLTGGAGGALNEQFF. The CDR3 nucleotides read TGTGCCAGCAGCTTAACAGGTGGAGCAGGGGGCGCGTTGAATGAGCAGTTCTTC.

V gene TRBV11-2 combines with J gene TRBJ2-7; D possibly corresponds to TRBD2 (6 bases). Germline CDR1 reads SGHAT; CDR2 reads FQNNGV. The CDR3 length is 15 residues. The V end lost 0 bases, the J end lost 5 bases, and 14 bases lay between the germline ends. This chain's CDR3 is CASSLEEGLGDEQYF. DNA of the CDR3: TGTGCCAGCAGCTTAGAGGAGGGCCTCGGCGACGAGCAGTACTTC.

The chain carries TRBV6-6 and TRBJ2-7, with D uncertain. The CDR3 has 14 amino acids. CDR1 is MNHNY and CDR2 is SVGAGI in the germline V gene (reference sequence). The V end lost 6 bases, the J end lost 1 base, and 13 bases lay between the germline ends. CDR3 in amino acids: CASSDGFQSYEQYF. The CDR3 nucleotides are TGTGCCAGCAGCGACGGATTCCAATCCTACGAGCAGTACTTC.